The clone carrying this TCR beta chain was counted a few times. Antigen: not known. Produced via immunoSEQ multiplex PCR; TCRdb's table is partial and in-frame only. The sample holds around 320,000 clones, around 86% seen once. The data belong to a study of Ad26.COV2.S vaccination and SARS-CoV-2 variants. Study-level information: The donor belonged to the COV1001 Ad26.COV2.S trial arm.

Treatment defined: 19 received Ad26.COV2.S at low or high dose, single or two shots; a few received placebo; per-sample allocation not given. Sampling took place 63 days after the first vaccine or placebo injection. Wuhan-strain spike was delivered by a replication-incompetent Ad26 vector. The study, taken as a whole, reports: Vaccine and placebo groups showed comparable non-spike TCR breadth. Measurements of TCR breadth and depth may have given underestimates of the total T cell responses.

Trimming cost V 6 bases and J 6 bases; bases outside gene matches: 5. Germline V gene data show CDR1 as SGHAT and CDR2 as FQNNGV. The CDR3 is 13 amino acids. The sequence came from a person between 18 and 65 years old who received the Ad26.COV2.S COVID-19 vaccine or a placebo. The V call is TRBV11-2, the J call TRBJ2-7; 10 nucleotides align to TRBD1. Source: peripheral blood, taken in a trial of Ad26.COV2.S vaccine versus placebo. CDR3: CASRTGTGAEQYF. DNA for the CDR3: TGTGCCAGCAGGACCGGGACAGGGGCCGAGCAGTACTTC.